Below, 28 T cell receptor beta chains from the same sample are listed, as sequenced in a study of CD8+CD57+ T cells in acquired aplastic anemia. Investigators profiled TCR beta VDJ and CDR3 from genomic DNA template. TCRdb called the reads again in MiXCR, with one record for every CDR3 protein. The sample includes 200,000 to 250,000 distinct CDR3 sequences, 30% to 40% of them seen just once. The sequencing sample was made of sorted CD4+, CD8+, or CD8+CD57+ T cells (not recorded which) from PBMCs. The receptors come from a human donor in good health, serving as a control.

The table lists this clonotype with many counts. The chain couples TRBV24-1 to TRBJ1-1, with no clear D. Trimming removed 8 bases at V and 1 base at J, with 13 bases between. The CDR3 consists of 14 residues. From germline, CDR1 is KGHDR and CDR2 SFDVKD. The chain's CDR3 is CATTGSRGNTEAFF. The CDR3 DNA reads as TGTGCCACCACCGGCAGCCGGGGGAACACTGAAGCTTTCTTT.

This clonotype was counted once. V is TRBV7-3 and J is TRBJ1-1; no definite D call. The CDR3 is 18 amino acids. Per germline, CDR1 SGHTA and CDR2 FQGTGA. With 5 bases removed from V and 4 bases from J, the gap between germline ends came to 26 bases. DNA of the CDR3: TGTGCCAGCAGCCAGTACACCCAGACTAGGGTACCGAGCACTGAAGCTTTCTTT. Translation gives CASSQYTQTRVPSTEAFF. Filled out from reference TRBV7-3 and TRBJ1-1, the complete variable domain reads GAGVSQTPSNKVTEKGKYVELRCDPISGHTALYWYRQSLGQGPEFLIYFQGTGAADDSGLPNDRFFAVRPEGSVSTLKIQRTERGDSAVYLCASSQYTQTRVPSTEAFFGQGTRLTVV.

The V and J genes are TRBV5-1 and TRBJ1-2; no firm D call. The CDR3 is 15 amino acids. The V end was cut by 0 bases, the J end by 4 bases, with 13 bases between. From germline, CDR1 is SGHRS and CDR2 YFSETQ. CDR3 sequence (DNA): TGCGCCAGCAGCTTGGCCGGTGGCGACGCCTATGGCTACACCTTC. This translates into CASSLAGGDAYGYTF.

This clonotype has more than one count but fewer than ten. The genes are TRBV6-1 and TRBJ1-5, with a possible D match to TRBD1 (5 bases). The germline V gene encodes CDR1 MNHNS and CDR2 SASEGT. The CDR3 length is 13 residues. V lost 2 bases, J lost 6 bases, and 8 bases lay in between. The CDR3 region has the DNA TGTGCCAGCAGTGAATGGGGCACTCAGCCCCAGCATTTT. It specifies CASSEWGTQPQHF.

This clonotype was counted only a few times. V and J are TRBV3-1 and TRBJ2-7; D is undetermined. Deletions cut 0 bases from V and 2 bases from J, with 8 bases between. CDR3 length equals 14 residues. CDR1 and CDR2 from the germline V gene are LGHDT and YNNKEL (reference sequence). CDR3 DNA sequence: TGTGCCAGCAGCCAAGAACTATCCGCCTACGAGCAGTACTTC. This codes for CASSQELSAYEQYF.

This clonotype was observed at least ten times. The chain uses TRBV9 and TRBJ2-1; D remains unclear. This CDR3 comprises 13 residues. V lost 7 bases, J lost 0 bases, and 8 bases lay in between. Germline assignment: CDR1 SGDLS and CDR2 YYNGEE. The CDR3 loop is CASGYSSYNEQFF. CDR3 DNA: TGTGCCAGCGGCTATAGCTCCTACAATGAGCAGTTCTTC.

There are a few counts of this clonotype. The gene calls are TRBV6-5 and TRBJ2-1; tentatively, D is TRBD1 (6 bases). CDR1 is MNHEY, CDR2 SVGAGI, per germline. The CDR3 loop spans 15 amino acids. The ends were cut back, 2 bases at V and 6 bases at J, with 14 bases in the middle. The CDR3 DNA reads as TGTGCCAGCAGTTACGGACAGATCGTGATCAATGAGCAGTTCTTC. Encoded protein: CASSYGQIVINEQFF.

As to this clonotype: At one of its ends the junction is not consistent with the germline gene, which may arise from a read error. The V call is TRBV5-1, the J call TRBJ2-2; 9 bases agree with TRBD1. CDR3 length: 15 amino acids. Germline CDR1 reads SGHRS; CDR2 reads YFSETQ. The CDR3 DNA reads as TGCGCCAGCAGCTTGGCACAGGGGGCGGTCGGGGAGCTGCTTTTT. The encoded protein is CASSLAQGAVGELLF.

This clonotype has only one observation. V gene TRBV2 combines with J gene TRBJ2-5, with 7 bases matching TRBD1. Trimming cost V 6 bases and J 1 base; bases outside gene matches: 5. The CDR3 extends over 14 amino acids. The germline CDR1 and CDR2 sequences are SNHLY and FYNNEI. The CDR3 DNA sequence: TGTGCCAGCAGACCACAGGGGACCCAAGAGACCCAGTACTTC. Its translation is CASRPQGTQETQYF.

The chain is built from TRBV30 and TRBJ1-1; TRBD1 matches 8 bases. The CDR3 is made up of 14 amino acids. Trimming took 1 base from V and 5 from J; bases not matched to a gene: 6. The V gene's germline CDR1 is GTSNPN and CDR2 SVGIG (reference sequence). The CDR3 loop is CAWSAGGRYTEAFF. CDR3 coding DNA: TGTGCCTGGAGTGCAGGGGGCCGGTATACTGAAGCTTTCTTT.

This clonotype was counted between two and nine times. This may arise from a read error, as a much more abundant clone is one base away. The V gene is TRBV12-3 or TRBV12-4, the J gene TRBJ1-6; the D is unclear. The CDR3 loop spans 14 amino acids. The CDR3 here is CASGFQAINSPLHF. CDR3 DNA: TGTGCCAGCGGTTTCCAGGCGATAAATTCACCCCTCCACTTT.

This clonotype was seen just once. This sequence may be a read error, since a much larger clone differs from it by one base. The chain uses TRBV20-1 and TRBJ2-7; D possibly corresponds to TRBD2 (5 bases). Looked up from germline, CDR1 is DFQATT and CDR2 is SNEGSKA (reference sequence). The CDR3 totals 15 residues. The CDR3 protein is CSARLPSGERYEQHF. CDR3 DNA: TGCAGTGCTAGACTCCCCTCCGGGGAGAGGTACGAGCAGCACTTC.

The V and J genes are TRBV15 and TRBJ1-6; the match to TRBD1 covers 7 bases. The CDR3 has 19 amino acids. The germline gives CDR1 LNHNV, CDR2 YYDKDF (reference sequence). J was trimmed by 0 bases and V by 0 bases; bases with no gene match: 8. The chain's CDR3 is CATSRDYGQASSYNSPLHF. The CDR3, as DNA: TGTGCCACCAGCAGAGATTACGGACAGGCAAGCTCCTATAATTCACCCCTCCACTTT.

The sample holds many counts of this clonotype. The CDR3 reads CASSLAGIRYYSPLHF. DNA for the CDR3: TGCGCCAGCAGCTTGGCAGGGATACGGTATTATTCACCCCTCCACTTT. This chain links TRBV5-1 with TRBJ1-6, with D perhaps matching TRBD1 (5 bases). CDR1 is SGHRS, CDR2 YFSETQ, per germline. Trimming pared 0 bases from V and 8 bases from J, leaving 15 bases between. This CDR3 spans 16 amino acids.

This clonotype was seen at least ten times. This chain uses TRBV2 with TRBJ2-5, with a tentative D call TRBD1 (5 bases). V lost 4 bases to trimming and J lost 1 base, with 10 bases between them. CDR1 and CDR2 (germline): SNHLY, FYNNEI. CDR3 length equals 14 residues. CDR3 sequence (DNA): TGTGCCAGCAGTGGGGGCACTTCCCAAGAGACCCAGTACTTC. It codes for CASSGGTSQETQYF.

In its sample, this clonotype was seen many times. The chain links TRBV6-5 to TRBJ2-7; D ambiguous. The germline V gene encodes CDR1 MNHEY and CDR2 SVGAGI. The germline V and J ends were trimmed by 0 bases and 2 bases, with 11 bases remaining between them. This CDR3 has 15 amino acids. The CDR3 is CASSYSTRFPYEQYF. The CDR3 nucleotides read TGTGCCAGCAGTTACTCGACCAGGTTCCCCTACGAGCAGTACTTC.

There are a few counts of this clonotype. V usage is TRBV13 and J usage is TRBJ1-6, with TRBD1 identical over 7 bases. V was pared by 3 bases and J by 5 bases, with 7 bases of the junction left unmatched. The CDR3 covers 16 residues. CDR1 is PRHDT, CDR2 FYEKMQ, per germline (reference sequence). CDR3 nucleotide sequence: TGTGCCAGCAGCTTGCAGGACAGGAGAAATAATTCACCCCTCCACTTT. It codes for CASSLQDRRNNSPLHF.

This chain connects TRBV6-5 to TRBJ1-4; D unresolved. CDR3 length: 13 amino acids. Looked up from germline, CDR1 is MNHEY and CDR2 is SVGAGI. The V end was cut by 4 bases, the J end by 5 bases, with 8 bases between. CDR3 DNA sequence: TGTGCCAGCAGTTTGAGGGTCAATGAAAAACTGTTTTTT. Amino acids: CASSLRVNEKLFF.

This clonotype showed up many times. V and J are TRBV7-9 and TRBJ2-7, with D possibly being TRBD1 or TRBD2 (5 bases each). The CDR3 extends over 15 amino acids. Trimming cost V 5 bases and J 3 bases, with 17 bases left between them. The germline gives CDR1 SEHNR, CDR2 FQNEAQ (reference sequence). CDR3 nucleotides: TGTGCCAGCAGCCCTCGGGGCGACTCTGGCTACGAGCAGTACTTC. This codes for CASSPRGDSGYEQYF.

Worth noting for this clonotype: One base away lies a much larger clone, so this may be a sequencing read error. This chain joins TRBV4-1 and TRBJ1-2; tentatively, D is TRBD1 (6 bases). V lost 4 bases and J 9 bases, leaving 15 bases between the germline ends. The CDR3 has 13 amino acids. Germline V gene data show CDR1 as MGHRA and CDR2 as YSYEKL. The CDR3 DNA is TGCGCCAGCAGCCGAGAAGGGGGGACTAGCTACACCTTC. This gives the protein CASSREGGTSYTF.

This clonotype was seen repeatedly, ten times or more. Written as DNA, the CDR3 is TGTGCCAGCAGCTTCCGGGAGTCCTACGAGCAGTACTTC. Encoded protein: CASSFRESYEQYF. The chain links TRBV6-1 to TRBJ2-7; D perhaps matches TRBD2 (6 bases). With 6 bases removed from V and 1 base from J, the gap between germline ends came to 10 bases. Germline V CDR1 and CDR2: MNHNS, SASEGT. CDR3 length: 13 residues.

The V and J genes are TRBV3-1 and TRBJ2-7; D unclear. The CDR3 spans 15 residues. Per the germline V gene, CDR1 is LGHDT and CDR2 is YNNKEL (reference sequence). V shed 4 bases and J shed 2 bases, with 15 bases lying between them. CDR3 sequence: CASSPLLSVAYEQYF. The CDR3 DNA reads as TGTGCCAGCAGCCCCCTCCTCTCAGTGGCCTACGAGCAGTACTTC.

With respect to this clonotype: This may come from a read error, since a much larger clone is one base off. The chain has TRBV5-1 and TRBJ1-6; 10 bases are a match to TRBD1. V trimming: 0 bases; J trimming: 11 bases; junction bases outside the gene matches: 20. From germline, CDR1 is SGHRS and CDR2 YFSETQ. This CDR3 has 20 amino acids. CDR3 residues: CASSLGTGTGASWPNPPLHF. In DNA, the CDR3 is TGCGCCAGCAGCTTGGGCACCGGGACAGGGGCCAGTTGGCCAAATCCACCCCTCCACTTT.

This clonotype has more than one count but fewer than ten. The V call is TRBV3-1, the J call TRBJ2-5; 9 bases fit TRBD2. Germline V lookup: CDR1 LGHDT, CDR2 YNNKEL (reference sequence). The J segment lost 10 bases and the V segment lost 3 bases, leaving 3 bases of the junction unmatched. This CDR3 contains 12 residues. The CDR3: CASSQLAGSQYF. CDR3 nucleotides: TGTGCCAGCAGCCAGCTAGCGGGGAGCCAGTACTTC.

V is TRBV29-1 and J is TRBJ2-5; D might be TRBD1 or TRBD2, each matching 5 bases. V lost 4 bases and J 1 base, leaving 10 bases between the germline ends. In germline, CDR1 is SQVTM, CDR2 ANQGSEA. The CDR3 spans 13 residues. CDR3 nucleotide sequence: TGCAGCGTTGTAAACGGGACCCAAGAGACCCAGTACTTC. Translating it yields CSVVNGTQETQYF.

This clonotype has a count of ten or more. J is TRBJ1-2 and V is TRBV4-1, with D uncertain. Looked up from germline, CDR1 is MGHRA and CDR2 is YSYEKL. V lost 1 base to trimming and J lost 7 bases, with 10 bases between them. The CDR3 is 13 residues long. CDR3 sequence reads: CASSQVDGLGYTF. CDR3 bases: TGCGCCAGCAGCCAAGTTGATGGGCTTGGCTACACCTTC.

This clonotype has at least ten counts. CDR3 nucleotide sequence: TGTGCCAGCAGCTTGGACGGGCCTGGGGGGTCACCCCTCCACTTT. The encoded protein is CASSLDGPGGSPLHF. This rearrangement joins TRBV5-4 to TRBJ1-6; TRBD1 is a possible D gene (5 bases). V was clipped by 0 bases and J by 10 bases, with 14 bases between them. The germline V gene encodes CDR1 SGHNT and CDR2 YYREEE (reference sequence). The CDR3 loop spans 15 amino acids.

This chain uses TRBV7-8 with TRBJ2-5; perhaps TRBD1 as D (6 bases). Trimming left V 1 base short and J 4 bases short, with 10 bases between. CDR1 and CDR2 from the germline V gene are SGHVS and FQNEAQ. This CDR3 has 14 amino acids. CDR3 region: CASSLVEGVETQYF. As DNA, the CDR3 is TGTGCCAGCAGCTTAGTAGAGGGGGTAGAGACCCAGTACTTC.